This T cell receptor beta chain is drawn from a study of T cell responses to AZD1222 COVID-19 vaccine. Study-wide context: Second doses were pooled across both intervals (about 4 or about 12 weeks). Whole-study findings and limits: At baseline, just six or seven AZD1222 recipients tested seropositive.

Notes on this clone: Its target is unknown.

CDR1 is MNHEY and CDR2 is SMNVEV in the germline V gene (reference sequence). Trimming took off 5 bases at V and 1 base at J, with 14 bases between the two ends. CDR3 length equals 15 residues. Sequencing used immunoSEQ multiplex PCR; TCRdb keeps in-frame clones, though not all of them. The sample includes fewer than 150,000 clones, about 88% of them seen just once. The rearrangement joins TRBV27 to TRBJ1-2, with D perhaps TRBD1 (6 bases). The receptor was derived from an adult in good health. The sequences come from peripheral blood, collected on day 0 of AZD1222 vaccination. The CDR3 region has the DNA TGTGCCAGCAGTAAACAGGGAACCCTTAACTATGGCTACACCTTC. It encodes CASSKQGTLNYGYTF.